These 23 T cell receptor beta chains came from one sample sequenced in a study of Ad26.COV2.S vaccination and SARS-CoV-2 variants. Libraries were prepared by immunoSEQ multiplex PCR; TCRdb keeps only in-frame clonotypes and omits some of them. In the table there are a few hundred thousand clones, around 87% of which are singletons. This sample's treatment: some 20 received Ad26.COV2.S at low or high dose, single or two shots; roughly five received placebo; per-sample allocation not given. The samples were gathered on day 63 after the first injection of vaccine or placebo. The sequencing here drew on peripheral blood, taken in a trial of Ad26.COV2.S vaccine versus placebo. The receptors come from a person between 18 and 65 years old who received the Ad26.COV2.S COVID-19 vaccine or a placebo.

The rearrangement links TRBV13 to TRBJ1-6; D might be TRBD1 (5 bases). Germline-derived CDR1 and CDR2 are PRHDT and FYEKMQ (reference sequence). CDR3 length: 17 amino acids. Trimming cost V 5 bases and J 2 bases, with 16 bases left between them. The CDR3 bases are TGTGCCAGCAGCGGACGCAGGGAAGTTCCCTATAATTCACCCCTCCACTTT. Its protein is CASSGRREVPYNSPLHF.

V gene TRBV7-6 combines with J gene TRBJ1-5; 9 bases align to TRBD1. The CDR3 loop spans 16 amino acids. CDR1 is SGHVS, CDR2 FNYEAQ, per germline. V lost 3 bases to trimming and J lost 7 bases; unmatched junction nucleotides: 10. The CDR3 region has the DNA TGTGCCAGCAGCTTGGAACCGGGACAGGGTAGACAGCCCCAGCATTTT. It translates to CASSLEPGQGRQPQHF.

This clone showed up just once. This chain links TRBV4-1 with TRBJ2-7, with 10 bases fitting TRBD2. The CDR3 is made up of 18 amino acids. Unmatched junction bases numbered 15, after V lost 0 bases and J lost 7 bases. The germline V gene encodes CDR1 MGHRA and CDR2 YSYEKL. The CDR3 region is CASSQDPLSGGLFTEQYF. In nucleotides, the CDR3 is TGCGCCAGCAGCCAAGATCCCCTTAGCGGGGGGCTGTTCACTGAGCAGTACTTC.

This sequence joins TRBV7-3 and TRBJ1-6; 11 positions agree with TRBD1. V shed 2 bases, J shed 9 bases, and the junction held 6 bases outside the gene matches. Germline V gene data show CDR1 as SGHTA and CDR2 as FQGTGA. CDR3 length equals 16 residues. The CDR3 nucleotides read TGTGCCAGCAGCTTATCCGGGACAGGGGGTACTTCACCCCTCCACTTT. This codes for CASSLSGTGGTSPLHF.

The chain combines TRBV7-2 with TRBJ2-2; 9 bases align to TRBD1. This CDR3 spans 15 amino acids. The germline gives CDR1 SGHTA, CDR2 FQGNSA. Trimming took 6 bases from V and 3 from J; bases not matched to a gene: 5. The CDR3 DNA follows: TGTGCCAGCAGAAGTCGGACAGGGGACACCGGGGAGCTGTTTTTT. Its translation is CASRSRTGDTGELFF.

The gene calls are TRBV2 and TRBJ2-2, with 8 bases that match TRBD1. Germline CDR1 reads SNHLY; CDR2 reads FYNNEI. The CDR3 is 15 amino acids. With 4 bases clipped from V and 3 bases from J, the junction kept 4 bases outside the gene matches. CDR3: CASSASGGDTGELFF. The CDR3 DNA is TGTGCCAGCAGTGCTTCAGGGGGCGACACCGGGGAGCTGTTTTTT.

The J gene is TRBJ1-2, the V gene TRBV6-5; 8 bases map to TRBD1. J was trimmed by 4 bases and V by 6 bases; bases with no gene match: 4. This CDR3 region has 13 residues. Germline CDR1 and CDR2: MNHEY and SVGAGI. The CDR3 sequence: CASRKQGGYGYTF. The CDR3 DNA follows: TGTGCCAGCAGGAAACAGGGGGGCTATGGCTACACCTTC.

The rearrangement uses TRBV7-8 and TRBJ2-7, with TRBD2 identical over 12 bases. V shed 3 bases and J 0 bases; nucleotides not matched to a gene: 18. The germline V gene has CDR1 SGHVS and CDR2 FQNEAQ. This CDR3 contains 21 residues. CDR3 bases: TGTGCCAGCAGCTTTGGTGCTGCGGGACTAGCGGGTTTCGGGAGCTCCTACGAGCAGTACTTC. This codes for CASSFGAAGLAGFGSSYEQYF.

The chain links TRBV7-8 to TRBJ1-4; D gene uncertain. CDR3 size: 11 residues. The V and J ends lost 5 bases and 7 bases respectively, with 5 bases between them. CDR1 and CDR2 from the germline V gene are SGHVS and FQNEAQ. The CDR3 spells CASSHAEKLFF. In nucleotides, the CDR3 is TGTGCCAGCAGCCATGCTGAAAAACTGTTTTTT. Looking up the rest from reference TRBV7-8 and TRBJ1-4 gives the full variable domain: GAGVSQSPRYKVAKRGQDVALRCDPISGHVSLFWYQQALGQGPEFLTYFQNEAQLDKSGLPSDRFFAERPEGSVSTLKIQRTQQEDSAVYLCASSHAEKLFFGSGTQLSVL.

J is TRBJ1-2 and V is TRBV5-6, with a weak D call TRBD1 (6 bases). The CDR3 extends over 12 amino acids. The germline V gene encodes CDR1 SGHDT and CDR2 YYEEEE. The V end was cut by 5 bases, the J end by 6 bases, with 11 bases between. CDR3 loop: CASRATGNGYTF. The CDR3 bases are TGTGCCAGCAGGGCAACAGGGAATGGCTACACCTTC.

This chain joins TRBV30 and TRBJ1-6; no definite D call. There are 12 residues in the CDR3. The germline V and J ends were trimmed by 1 base and 14 bases, with 12 bases remaining between them. CDR1 is GTSNPN and CDR2 is SVGIG in the germline V gene (reference sequence). The CDR3 sequence is CAWSDGRAALHF. As DNA, the CDR3 is TGTGCCTGGAGTGATGGGCGGGCTGCCCTCCACTTT.

On this clone: Other DNA sequences in the sample encode the same CDR3. V is TRBV19 and J is TRBJ1-5; D gene unclear. CDR1 is LNHDA, CDR2 SQIVND, per germline (reference sequence). V gave up 4 bases and J gave up 4 bases, with 11 bases separating them. There are 14 residues in the CDR3. The CDR3 loop is CASSRGAGNQPQHF. DNA of the CDR3: TGTGCCAGTAGTAGAGGCGCGGGGAATCAGCCCCAGCATTTT.

This clone was recorded a few times. The chain couples TRBV14 to TRBJ1-1, with D perhaps matching TRBD1 (5 bases). This CDR3 region has 14 residues. Germline V gene data show CDR1 as SGHDN and CDR2 as FVKESK. The V end lost 6 bases, the J end lost 8 bases, and 19 bases lay between the germline ends. Written as DNA, the CDR3 is TGTGCCAGCAGACCGACAGTTAGGGGAGGAGAAGCTTTCTTT. It yields the protein CASRPTVRGGEAFF.

This sequence joins TRBV18 and TRBJ1-1, with a weak D call TRBD1 (6 bases). V was shortened by 4 bases and J by 6 bases, with 12 bases between the two germline ends. The CDR3 has 13 residues. Germline V CDR1 and CDR2: KGHSH, LQKENI. As DNA, the CDR3 is TGTGCCAGCTCACGACAGGTTGACGCTGAAGCTTTCTTT. Encoded protein: CASSRQVDAEAFF.

This chain joins TRBV5-1 and TRBJ2-1; 9 nucleotides align to TRBD2. The CDR3 spans 17 residues. After removal of 4 bases from V and 0 bases from J, the junction contained 8 bases not matched to a gene. CDR1 and CDR2 from the germline V gene are SGHRS and YFSETQ. The CDR3 sequence: CASSKASGASSYNEQFF. CDR3 DNA: TGCGCCAGCAGCAAAGCTAGCGGGGCTAGCTCCTACAATGAGCAGTTCTTC.

CDR3 residues: CASRPGTSGNTIYF. The DNA for the CDR3 is TGTGCCAGCAGACCCGGTACCTCTGGAAACACCATATATTTT. This chain uses TRBV6-5 with TRBJ1-3; D is ambiguous. Trimming stripped 6 bases from V and 0 bases from J, with 9 bases between. The CDR3 contains 14 residues. Germline values: CDR1 MNHEY, CDR2 SVGAGI.

The chain joins TRBV6-5 to TRBJ2-1; TRBD1 or TRBD2 may be the D gene (5 bases each). Germline CDR1 and CDR2: MNHEY and SVGAGI. CDR3 length equals 15 residues. The V end was cut by 2 bases, the J end by 4 bases, with 12 bases between. The CDR3 coding sequence is TGTGCCAGCAGTTACGATCAGGGACGGTACAATGAGCAGTTCTTC. Translated, it gives CASSYDQGRYNEQFF.

The chain couples TRBV5-1 to TRBJ1-1; the D is unclear. Deletions cut 0 bases from V and 6 bases from J, with 12 bases between. The germline V gene has CDR1 SGHRS and CDR2 YFSETQ. The CDR3 spans 14 residues. The CDR3 DNA follows: TGCGCCAGCAGCTTGGCCTCGGAGAGGGCTGAAGCTTTCTTT. Residues: CASSLASERAEAFF. The full variable domain, completed using reference TRBV5-1 and TRBJ1-1, is KAGVTQTPRYLIKTRGQQVTLSCSPISGHRSVSWYQQTPGQGLQFLFEYFSETQRNKGNFPGRFSGRQFSNSRSEMNVSTLELGDSALYLCASSLASERAEAFFGQGTRLTVV.

The genes are TRBV11-3 and TRBJ1-1; D remains unclear. The germline V and J ends were trimmed by 0 bases and 1 base, with 6 bases remaining between them. The CDR3 covers 14 residues. Germline loops: CDR1 SGHNT, CDR2 YENEEA. The CDR3 coding sequence is TGTGCCAGCAGCTTAGACGGTGGGAACACTGAAGCTTTCTTT. Translation: CASSLDGGNTEAFF.

The CDR3 loop reads CASRFRPLASYEQYF. For the CDR3, the DNA is TGTGCCAGCAGGTTTAGGCCGTTGGCTTCCTACGAGCAGTACTTC. The rearrangement links TRBV7-8 to TRBJ2-7; D is uncertain. With 6 bases removed from V and 1 base from J, the gap between germline ends came to 16 bases. CDR3 size: 15 residues. Germline values: CDR1 SGHVS, CDR2 FQNEAQ.

The V gene is TRBV19, the J gene TRBJ1-1; D is uncertain. Germline lookup yields CDR1 LNHDA and CDR2 SQIVND (reference sequence). Trimming left V 6 bases short and J 1 base short, with 15 bases between. The CDR3 has 15 amino acids. The chain's CDR3 is CASSHGPGPNTEAFF. DNA of the CDR3: TGTGCCAGTAGCCATGGGCCAGGCCCGAACACTGAAGCTTTCTTT. Filled out from reference TRBV19 and TRBJ1-1, the complete variable domain reads DGGITQSPKYLFRKEGQNVTLSCEQNLNHDAMYWYRQDPGQGLRLIYYSQIVNDFQKGDIAEGYSVSREKKESFPLTVTSAQKNPTAFYLCASSHGPGPNTEAFFGQGTRLTVV.

This clone is a singleton in its sample. V and J are TRBV7-9 and TRBJ2-1; TRBD1 matches 8 bases. Per germline, CDR1 SEHNR and CDR2 FQNEAQ (reference sequence). V dropped 5 bases and J dropped 9; count of bases not matched to a gene: 12. This CDR3 is 15 amino acids long. Written as DNA, the CDR3 is TGTGCCAGCAGCCCAGGGGGCCCCCGACTCGGTGAGCAGTTCTTC. It is translated as CASSPGGPRLGEQFF.

The rearrangement links TRBV20-1 to TRBJ2-7; no clear D gene. Trimming stripped 2 bases from V and 5 bases from J, with 7 bases between. From germline, CDR1 is DFQATT and CDR2 SNEGSKA (reference sequence). There are 11 residues in the CDR3. Written as DNA, the CDR3 is TGCAGTGCTAGATGGACCGACGAGCAGTACTTC. Encoded protein: CSARWTDEQYF.